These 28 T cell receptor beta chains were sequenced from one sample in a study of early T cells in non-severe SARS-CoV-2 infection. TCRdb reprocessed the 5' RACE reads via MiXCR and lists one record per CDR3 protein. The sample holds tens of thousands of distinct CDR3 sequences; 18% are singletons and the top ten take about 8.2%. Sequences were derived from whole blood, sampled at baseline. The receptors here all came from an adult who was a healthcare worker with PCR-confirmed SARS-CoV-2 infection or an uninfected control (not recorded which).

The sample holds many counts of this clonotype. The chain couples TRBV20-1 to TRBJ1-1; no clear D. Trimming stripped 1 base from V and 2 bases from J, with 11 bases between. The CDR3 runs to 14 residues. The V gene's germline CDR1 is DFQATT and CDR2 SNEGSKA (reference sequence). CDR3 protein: CSARGDRANTEAFF. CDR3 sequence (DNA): TGCAGTGCTAGAGGCGACCGAGCAAACACTGAAGCTTTCTTT.

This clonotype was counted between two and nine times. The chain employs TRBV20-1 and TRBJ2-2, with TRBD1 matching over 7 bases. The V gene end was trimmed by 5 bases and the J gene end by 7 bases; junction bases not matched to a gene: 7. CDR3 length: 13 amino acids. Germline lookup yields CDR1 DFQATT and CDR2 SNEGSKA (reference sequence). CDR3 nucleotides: TGCAGTGCTGTGGCAGGGGGTGGCGGGGAGCTGTTTTTT. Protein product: CSAVAGGGGELFF.

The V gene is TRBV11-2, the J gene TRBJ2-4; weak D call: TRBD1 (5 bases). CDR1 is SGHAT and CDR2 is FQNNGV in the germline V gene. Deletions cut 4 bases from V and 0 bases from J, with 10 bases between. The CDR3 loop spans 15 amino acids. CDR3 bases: TGTGCCAGCAGCTCAAGGACATTAGCCAAAAACATTCAGTACTTC. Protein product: CASSSRTLAKNIQYF.

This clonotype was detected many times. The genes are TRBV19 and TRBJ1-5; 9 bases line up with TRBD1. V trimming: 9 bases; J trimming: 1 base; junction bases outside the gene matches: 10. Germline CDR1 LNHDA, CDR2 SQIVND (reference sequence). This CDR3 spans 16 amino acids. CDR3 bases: TGTGCCAGCAGGGACAGGGCAGGTGGGAGCAATCAGCCCCAGCATTTT. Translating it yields CASRDRAGGSNQPQHF. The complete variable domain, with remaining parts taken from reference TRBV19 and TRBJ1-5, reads DGGITQSPKYLFRKEGQNVTLSCEQNLNHDAMYWYRQDPGQGLRLIYYSQIVNDFQKGDIAEGYSVSREKKESFPLTVTSAQKNPTAFYLCASRDRAGGSNQPQHFGDGTRLSIL.

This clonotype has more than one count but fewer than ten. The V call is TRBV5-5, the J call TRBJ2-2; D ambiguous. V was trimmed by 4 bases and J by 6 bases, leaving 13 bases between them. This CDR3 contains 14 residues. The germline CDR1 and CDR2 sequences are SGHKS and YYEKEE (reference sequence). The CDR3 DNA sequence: TGTGCCAGCAGCCTCGAAACGGTAGCCGGGGAGCTGTTTTTT. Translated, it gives CASSLETVAGELFF.

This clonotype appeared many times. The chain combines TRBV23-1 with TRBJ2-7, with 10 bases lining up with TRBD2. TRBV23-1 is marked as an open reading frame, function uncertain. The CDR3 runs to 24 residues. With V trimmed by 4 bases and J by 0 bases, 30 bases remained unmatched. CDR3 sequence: CASSLSNRDIQMILAGGPSYEQYF. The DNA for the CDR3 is TGCGCCAGCAGTCTTTCAAACCGGGACATCCAAATGATTTTAGCGGGAGGACCCTCCTACGAGCAGTACTTC.

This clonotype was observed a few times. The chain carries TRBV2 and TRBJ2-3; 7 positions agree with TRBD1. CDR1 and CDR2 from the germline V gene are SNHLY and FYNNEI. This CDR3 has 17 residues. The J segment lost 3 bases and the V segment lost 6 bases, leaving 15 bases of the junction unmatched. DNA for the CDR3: TGTGCCAGCAGCAAAAATCGACAGGGAGTCTTGACAGATACGCAGTATTTT. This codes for CASSKNRQGVLTDTQYF.

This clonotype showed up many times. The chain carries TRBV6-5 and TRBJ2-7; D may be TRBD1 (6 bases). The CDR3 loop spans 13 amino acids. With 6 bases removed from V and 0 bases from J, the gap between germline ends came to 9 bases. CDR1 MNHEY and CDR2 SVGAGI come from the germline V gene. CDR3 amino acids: CASRPDSSYEQYF. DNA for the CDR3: TGTGCCAGCAGACCGGACAGCTCCTACGAGCAGTACTTC.

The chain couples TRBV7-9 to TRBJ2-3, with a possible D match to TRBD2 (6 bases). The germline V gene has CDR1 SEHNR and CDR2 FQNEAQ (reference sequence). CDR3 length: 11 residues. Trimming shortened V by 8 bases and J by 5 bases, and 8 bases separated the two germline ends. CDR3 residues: CASGGGDTQYF. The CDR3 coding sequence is TGTGCCAGCGGGGGAGGAGATACGCAGTATTTT.

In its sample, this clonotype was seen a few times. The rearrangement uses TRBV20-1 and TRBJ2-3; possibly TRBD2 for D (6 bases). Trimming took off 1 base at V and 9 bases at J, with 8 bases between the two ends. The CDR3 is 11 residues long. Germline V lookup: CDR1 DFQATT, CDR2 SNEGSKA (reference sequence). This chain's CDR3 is CSARVGGTQYF. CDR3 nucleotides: TGCAGTGCTAGAGTTGGGGGGACGCAGTATTTT.

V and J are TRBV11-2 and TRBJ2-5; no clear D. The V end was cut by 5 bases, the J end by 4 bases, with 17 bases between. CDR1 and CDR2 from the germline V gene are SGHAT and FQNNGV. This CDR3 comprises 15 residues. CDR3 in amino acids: CASSTRPSWGETQYF. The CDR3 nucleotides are TGTGCCAGCAGCACCCGACCAAGTTGGGGAGAGACCCAGTACTTC.

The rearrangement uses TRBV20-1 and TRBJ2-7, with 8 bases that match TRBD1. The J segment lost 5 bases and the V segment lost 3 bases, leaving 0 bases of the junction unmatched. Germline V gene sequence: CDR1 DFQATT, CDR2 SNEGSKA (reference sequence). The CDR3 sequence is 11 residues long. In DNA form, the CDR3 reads TGCAGTGCTAGCAGGGGGCACGAGCAGTACTTC. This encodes CSASRGHEQYF.

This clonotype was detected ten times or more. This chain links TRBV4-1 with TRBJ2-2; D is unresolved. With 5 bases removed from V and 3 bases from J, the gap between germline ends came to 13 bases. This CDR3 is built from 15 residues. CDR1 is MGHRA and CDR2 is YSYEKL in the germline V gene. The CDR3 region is CASSVGNMYTGELFF. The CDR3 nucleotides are TGCGCCAGCAGCGTAGGGAATATGTACACCGGGGAGCTGTTTTTT.

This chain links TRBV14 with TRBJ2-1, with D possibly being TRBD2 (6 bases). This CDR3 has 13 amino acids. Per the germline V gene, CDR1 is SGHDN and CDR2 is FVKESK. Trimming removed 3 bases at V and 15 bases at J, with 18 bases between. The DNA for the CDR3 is TGTGCCAGCAGCCAGAAACCCGCGGGGCGGACGTTCTTC. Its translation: CASSQKPAGRTFF.

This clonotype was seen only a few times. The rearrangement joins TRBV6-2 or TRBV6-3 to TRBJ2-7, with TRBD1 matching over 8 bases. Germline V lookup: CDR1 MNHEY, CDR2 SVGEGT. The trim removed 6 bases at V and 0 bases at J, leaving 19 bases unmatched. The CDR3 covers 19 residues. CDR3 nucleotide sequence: TGTGCCAGCAGCTCGATACAGACAGGGGCCACCTTATCCTCCTACGAGCAGTACTTC. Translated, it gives CASSSIQTGATLSSYEQYF.

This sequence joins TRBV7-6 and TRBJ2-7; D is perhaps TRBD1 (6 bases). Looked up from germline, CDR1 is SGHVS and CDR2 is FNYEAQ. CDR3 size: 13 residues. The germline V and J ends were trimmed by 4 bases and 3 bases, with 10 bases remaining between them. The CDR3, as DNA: TGTGCCAGCAGCTCGGACAGTTACTACGAGCAGTACTTC. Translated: CASSSDSYYEQYF.

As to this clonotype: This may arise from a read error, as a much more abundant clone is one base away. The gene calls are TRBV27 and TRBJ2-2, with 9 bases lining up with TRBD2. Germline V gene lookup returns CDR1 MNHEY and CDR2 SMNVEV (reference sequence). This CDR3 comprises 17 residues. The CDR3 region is CASSRTPVAGDTGDLFF. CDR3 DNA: TGTGCCAGCAGTCGTACCCCCGTAGCGGGGGACACCGGGGATCTGTTTTTT.

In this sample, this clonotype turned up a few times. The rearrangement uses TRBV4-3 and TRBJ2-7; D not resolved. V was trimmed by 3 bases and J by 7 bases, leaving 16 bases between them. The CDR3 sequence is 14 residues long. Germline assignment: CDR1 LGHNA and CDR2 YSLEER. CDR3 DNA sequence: TGCGCCAGCAGCCAGTATACTGGGGTCTCGGAGCAGTACTTC. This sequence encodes CASSQYTGVSEQYF.

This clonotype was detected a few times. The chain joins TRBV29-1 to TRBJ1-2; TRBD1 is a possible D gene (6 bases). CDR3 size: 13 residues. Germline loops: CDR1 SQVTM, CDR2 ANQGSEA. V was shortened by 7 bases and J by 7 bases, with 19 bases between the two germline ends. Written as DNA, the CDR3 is TGCAGCGCCGTAACAGGGACGTATGCTGGCTACACCTTC. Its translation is CSAVTGTYAGYTF.

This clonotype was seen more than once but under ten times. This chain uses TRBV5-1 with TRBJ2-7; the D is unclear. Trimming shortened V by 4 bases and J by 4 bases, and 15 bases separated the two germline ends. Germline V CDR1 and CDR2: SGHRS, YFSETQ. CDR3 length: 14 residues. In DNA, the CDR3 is TGCGCCAGCAGCCCGGAGAACAGTTATTACGAGCAGTACTTC. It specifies CASSPENSYYEQYF. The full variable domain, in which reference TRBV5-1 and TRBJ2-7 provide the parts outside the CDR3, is KAGVTQTPRYLIKTRGQQVTLSCSPISGHRSVSWYQQTPGQGLQFLFEYFSETQRNKGNFPGRFSGRQFSNSRSEMNVSTLELGDSALYLCASSPENSYYEQYFGPGTRLTVT.

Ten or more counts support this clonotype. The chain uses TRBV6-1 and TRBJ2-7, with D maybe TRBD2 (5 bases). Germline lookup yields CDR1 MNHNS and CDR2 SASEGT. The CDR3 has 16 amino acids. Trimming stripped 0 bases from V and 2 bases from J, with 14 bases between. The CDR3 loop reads CASSEAGIRGTYEQYF. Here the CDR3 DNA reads TGTGCCAGCAGTGAAGCAGGGATACGAGGGACCTACGAGCAGTACTTC.

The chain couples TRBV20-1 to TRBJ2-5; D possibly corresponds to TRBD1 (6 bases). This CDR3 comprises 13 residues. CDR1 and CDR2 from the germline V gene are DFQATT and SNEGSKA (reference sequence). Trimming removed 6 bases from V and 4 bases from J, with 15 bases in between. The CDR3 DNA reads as TGCAGTGCGAAGACAGTCAGGGGAGAGACCCAGTACTTC. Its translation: CSAKTVRGETQYF.

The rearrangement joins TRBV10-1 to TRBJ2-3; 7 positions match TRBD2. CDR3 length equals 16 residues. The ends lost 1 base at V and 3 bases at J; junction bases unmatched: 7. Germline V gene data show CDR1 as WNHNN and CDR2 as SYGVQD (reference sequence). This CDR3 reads CASSEFRAGRTDTQYF. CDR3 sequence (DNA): TGCGCCAGCAGTGAGTTTCGAGCGGGAAGGACAGATACGCAGTATTTT.

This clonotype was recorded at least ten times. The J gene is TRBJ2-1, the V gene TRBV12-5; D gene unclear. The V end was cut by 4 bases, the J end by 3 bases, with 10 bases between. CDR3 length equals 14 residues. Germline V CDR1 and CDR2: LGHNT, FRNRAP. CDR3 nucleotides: TGTGCTAGTGGTTCGGCCCTCGACTACAATGAGCAGTTCTTC. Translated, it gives CASGSALDYNEQFF.

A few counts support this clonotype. This CDR3 reads CSVETAGETQYF. CDR3 sequence (DNA): TGCAGCGTTGAAACAGCGGGAGAGACCCAGTACTTC. This rearrangement joins TRBV29-1 to TRBJ2-5; possible D gene TRBD2, 6 bases. The germline CDR1 and CDR2 sequences are SQVTM and ANQGSEA. Deletions cut 2 bases from V and 4 bases from J, with 8 bases between. This CDR3 region has 12 residues. Full variable domain (outside the CDR3, taken from reference TRBV29-1 and TRBJ2-5): SAVISQKPSRDICQRGTSLTIQCQVDSQVTMMFWYRQQPGQSLTLIATANQGSEATYESGFVIDKFPISRPNLTFSTLTVSNMSPEDSSIYLCSVETAGETQYFGPGTRLLVL.

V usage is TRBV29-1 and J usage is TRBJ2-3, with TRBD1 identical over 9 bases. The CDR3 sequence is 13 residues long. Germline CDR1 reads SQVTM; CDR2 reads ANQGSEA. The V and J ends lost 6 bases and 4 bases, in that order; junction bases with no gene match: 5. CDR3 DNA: TGCAGCGTGGGGACAGGGTTTTCAGATACGCAGTATTTT. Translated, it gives CSVGTGFSDTQYF.

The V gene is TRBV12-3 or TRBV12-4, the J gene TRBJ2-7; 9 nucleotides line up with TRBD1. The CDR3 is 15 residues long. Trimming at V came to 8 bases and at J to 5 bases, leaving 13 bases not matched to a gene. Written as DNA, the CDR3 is TGTGCCAGCCGTATTCTTGGGGGACAGGGCCACGAGCAGTACTTC. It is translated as CASRILGGQGHEQYF.

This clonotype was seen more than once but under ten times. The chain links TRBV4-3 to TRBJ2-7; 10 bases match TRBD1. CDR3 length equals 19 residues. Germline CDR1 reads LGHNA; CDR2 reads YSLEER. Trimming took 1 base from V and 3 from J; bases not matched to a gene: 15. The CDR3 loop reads CASSQAGTGDILTHYEQYF. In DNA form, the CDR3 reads TGCGCCAGCAGCCAAGCTGGGACAGGGGATATTCTTACTCACTACGAGCAGTACTTC.